Each of the 28 T cell receptor beta chains below was sequenced from the same sample in a study of tumor and adjacent non-tumor tissue in lung cancer. This sample's RNA came from whole unsorted tissue. TCRbeta libraries were built with three rounds of nested PCR, modified from ARM-PCR. One entry per CDR3 protein results from TCRdb running MiXCR on the multiplex PCR reads. In the table there are about 120,000 distinct CDR3 sequences, over 75% of which are singletons. Specimen: lung tumor tissue. These receptors were taken from a man between 65 and 85 years old with non-small cell lung cancer.

On this clonotype itself: One end of the junction does not line up with germline, which may come from a read error. The chain couples TRBV4-1 to TRBJ2-5; tentative D call: TRBD1 (6 bases). Germline V lookup: CDR1 MGHRA, CDR2 YSYEKL. The CDR3 contains 14 residues. CDR3 amino acids: CASSLQWGQETHYF. CDR3 in DNA: TGCGCTAGCAGTCTACAGTGGGGGCAAGAGACCCACTACTTC.

V is TRBV4-1 and J is TRBJ2-7; 8 nucleotides line up with TRBD2. The germline V gene has CDR1 MGHRA and CDR2 YSYEKL. V lost 4 bases to trimming and J lost 9 bases; unmatched junction nucleotides: 17. The CDR3 extends over 16 amino acids. The CDR3 DNA follows: TGCGCCAGCAGCCGGACACTAGCGGTAGAAGGGGACGGGCAGTACTTC. It translates to CASSRTLAVEGDGQYF.

This clonotype was counted between two and nine times. The conserved phenylalanine or tryptophan normally closing the CDR3 is absent here, so this likely arose from a read error. No DNA is shown, since the ends of the CDR3 on it are uncertain; the CDR3 is the one TCRdb lists. The chain combines TRBV10-1 with TRBJ2-2; the D call in the table, TRBD1, was not verified against the DNA. Germline values: CDR1 WNHNN, CDR2 SYGVQD (reference sequence). The CDR3 numbers 17 amino acids, ends counted. CDR3 region: CASSDGSGTINTGELSS.

This clonotype occurred once. A junction end diverges from the germline sequence, so it may reflect a read error. This chain links TRBV10-1 with TRBJ1-1, with 10 bases identical to TRBD1. CDR3 length: 15 residues. Germline loops: CDR1 WNHNN, CDR2 SYGVQD (reference sequence). The CDR3 spells CTSSSGTGVNTEAFF. The CDR3 nucleotides are TGCACCAGCAGTTCCGGGACAGGGGTCAACACTGAAGCTTTCTTT.

Comments on this clonotype: A read error may produce the germline difference seen at one junction end. Here the CDR3 reads CSVDVAGGTGGLFF. CDR3 bases: TGCAGCGTTGACGTAGCGGGTGGCACCGGGGGGCTGTTTTTT. V gene TRBV29-1 combines with J gene TRBJ2-2; 7 bases align to TRBD2. CDR1 is SQVTM, CDR2 ANQGSEA, per germline. The CDR3 length is 14 residues.

The J gene is TRBJ2-2, the V gene TRBV6-1; TRBD2 matches at 9 bases. V gave up 5 bases and J gave up 9 bases; unmatched junction bases: 13. Looked up from germline, CDR1 is MNHNS and CDR2 is SASEGT. The CDR3 loop spans 16 amino acids. CDR3 sequence (DNA): TGTGCCAGCAGTTCTAGCGGGAAGGCAACCACTTGGGAGCTGTTTTTT. This encodes CASSSSGKATTWELFF.

Note on this clonotype: This likely comes from a read error, as the CDR3 has no conserved phenylalanine or tryptophan at its end. This chain links TRBV7-8 with TRBJ1-5; no clear D gene. V was pared by 6 bases and J by 2 bases, with 8 bases between. This CDR3 is built from 13 residues. Germline lookup yields CDR1 SGHVS and CDR2 FQNEAQ. CDR3 sequence reads: CASRLRGNQPQHI. CDR3 sequence (DNA): TGTGCCAGCAGATTAAGGGGCAATCAGCCCCAGCATATT.

The sample holds many counts of this clonotype. The V call is TRBV5-6, the J call TRBJ1-2; TRBD1 might be the D (6 bases). The ends were cut back, 5 bases at V and 2 bases at J, with 10 bases in the middle. The CDR3 consists of 13 residues. Germline CDR1 is SGHDT and CDR2 is YYEEEE. The CDR3 reads CASRLDSNYGYTF. The DNA for the CDR3 is TGTGCCAGCAGACTGGACAGCAACTATGGCTACACCTTC.

Regarding this clonotype: A read error may account for a junction end that differs from germline. The V and J genes are TRBV29-1 and TRBJ1-1; tentatively, D is TRBD1 (5 bases). Germline values: CDR1 SQVTM, CDR2 ANQGSEA. The CDR3 has 12 residues. This CDR3 is CSVTGVGTEALF. The CDR3 DNA is TGCAGTGTGACGGGGGTGGGCACTGAAGCTCTCTTT.

With respect to this clonotype: One junction end disagrees with the germline gene, perhaps due to a read error. V usage is TRBV29-1 and J usage is TRBJ2-2, with 14 bases matching TRBD2. Germline V gene lookup returns CDR1 SQVTM and CDR2 ANQGSEA. The CDR3 has 16 residues. In DNA, the CDR3 is TGCAGCGGGACCGGGACTAGCGGGAGAGAGGCCGGGGAGCCGTTTTTT. As protein: CSGTGTSGREAGEPFF.

The genes are TRBV12-3 or TRBV12-4 and TRBJ2-5, with 8 bases matching TRBD2. There are 14 residues in the CDR3. The V segment lost 5 bases and the J segment 5 bases; nucleotides outside the gene matches: 7. The CDR3 DNA follows: TGTGCCAGCAGTCTTACCGGACTAGCCGAGACCCAGTACTTC. As protein: CASSLTGLAETQYF.

In regard to this clonotype: One end of the junction does not line up with germline, which may come from a read error. V and J are TRBV29-1 and TRBJ1-1; D unresolved. The CDR3 spans 13 residues. The germline gives CDR1 SQVTM, CDR2 ANQGSEA. DNA of the CDR3: TGCAGCGATGGTAACGGCCGGAACAATGAAGCTTTCTTT. This gives the protein CSDGNGRNNEAFF.

For this clonotype: Sequence at one end of the junction differs from germline and may be a read error. The V and J genes are TRBV28 and TRBJ2-7; D call uncertain. Germline CDR1 reads MDHEN; CDR2 reads SYDVKM. The CDR3 runs to 14 residues. The CDR3 sequence: CTSSPGTAPYEQYF. In DNA form, the CDR3 reads TGTACCAGCAGTCCCGGCACAGCTCCCTACGAGCAGTACTTC. Full variable domain (rest looked up from reference TRBV28 and TRBJ2-7): DVKVTQSSRYLVKRTGEKVFLECVQDMDHENMFWYRQDPGLGLRLIYFSYDVKMKEKGDIPEGYSVSREKKERFSLILESASTNQTSMYLCTSSPGTAPYEQYFGPGTRLTVT.

Points on this clonotype: One junction end does not reproduce the germline sequence, and a read error may be involved. The chain links TRBV6-5 to TRBJ2-7; 10 bases agree with TRBD2. The CDR3 has 16 amino acids. Germline values: CDR1 MNHEY, CDR2 SVGAGI. In nucleotides, the CDR3 is TGTGCCAGCAGGTACTCTACCGGGACTAGCGCTCGCGAGCAGTGCTTC. This translates into CASRYSTGTSAREQCF.

On this clonotype itself: Because the CDR3 is missing its conserved closing phenylalanine or tryptophan, this is likely a read error. The chain couples TRBV29-1 to TRBJ2-7; TRBD2 aligns across 11 bases. J was trimmed by 2 bases and V by 6 bases; bases with no gene match: 9. The germline V gene encodes CDR1 SQVTM and CDR2 ANQGSEA. This CDR3 has 15 amino acids. CDR3: CSVFGTSGTTYEQYL. The CDR3 DNA is TGCAGCGTGTTTGGGACTAGCGGTACTACCTACGAGCAGTACTTA.

In the case of this clonotype: Its ends do not fully match the called genes, so a read error is possible. The chain joins TRBV5-4 to TRBJ2-7; TRBD2 is a possible D gene (6 bases). In germline, CDR1 is SGHNT, CDR2 YYREEE (reference sequence). The CDR3 consists of 15 residues. The CDR3, as DNA: TGTGCCGGCAGCGGCGCTGGGAGGCCGTCCTACGAGCAGTACTTC. Translation: CAGSGAGRPSYEQYF.

Turning to this clonotype: Germline and junction disagree at one end, which may indicate a read error. The rearrangement links TRBV4-2 to TRBJ2-1; no clear D gene. This CDR3 has 15 residues. The germline gives CDR1 LGHNA, CDR2 YNFKEQ. Here the CDR3 reads CANSQGSPQYNEYFF. CDR3 DNA: TGTGCCAACAGCCAAGGATCCCCTCAATACAATGAGTACTTCTTC.

The chain has TRBV6-2 or TRBV6-3 and TRBJ1-5; 9 bases fit TRBD1. The CDR3 is 17 amino acids. Trimming cost V 4 bases and J 3 bases; bases outside gene matches: 10. CDR1 MNHEY and CDR2 SVGEGT come from the germline V gene. The chain's CDR3 is CASSFTMGQGYNQPQHF. The CDR3 region has the DNA TGTGCCAGCAGTTTCACCATGGGACAGGGATACAATCAGCCCCAGCATTTT.

The chain uses TRBV19 and TRBJ1-1; D ambiguous. CDR1 is LNHDA and CDR2 is SQIVND in the germline V gene (reference sequence). The germline V and J ends were trimmed by 3 bases and 1 base, with 6 bases remaining between them. The CDR3 consists of 13 residues. The CDR3 loop is CASSMHRNTEAFF. The CDR3 nucleotides are TGTGCCAGTAGTATGCATAGGAACACTGAAGCTTTCTTT.

There are a few counts of this clonotype. J is TRBJ1-1 and V is TRBV5-1; maybe TRBD1 (6 bases). Germline values: CDR1 SGHRS, CDR2 YFSETQ. The V end was cut by 2 bases, the J end by 1 base, with 12 bases between. The CDR3 totals 15 residues. The CDR3: CASSFTTGTNTEAFF. CDR3 coding DNA: TGCGCCAGCAGCTTTACCACAGGGACGAACACTGAAGCTTTCTTT.

This clonotype occurred a few times. It may be a read error: a sequence one base away is much more abundant. The rearrangement links TRBV6-2 or TRBV6-3 to TRBJ2-1; 7 nucleotides line up with TRBD2. CDR3 size: 13 residues. CDR1 is MNHEY and CDR2 is SVGEGT in the germline V gene. The CDR3 loop is CASRPTSDNEEFF. DNA for the CDR3: TGTGCCAGCAGGCCAACTAGCGACAATGAGGAGTTCTTC.

A note on this clonotype: Mismatch with germline at one junction end may stem from a read error. This sequence joins TRBV12-3 or TRBV12-4 and TRBJ1-5, with D possibly matching TRBD1 (6 bases). This CDR3 has 16 amino acids. The CDR3 DNA reads as TGTGCCAGCACTCTTAAGGCCTTTGGGGGCAAACAGCCCCAGCATTTT. Translated, it gives CASTLKAFGGKQPQHF.

A remark on this clonotype: The junction does not match germline at one end; this may be a read error. The chain carries TRBV20-1 and TRBJ1-5; D is perhaps TRBD1 (5 bases). This CDR3 is built from 14 residues. CDR1 and CDR2 from the germline V gene are DFQATT and SNEGSKA (reference sequence). CDR3 nucleotide sequence: TGCAGTGTTCAAATACCCGGGGACCATCAGTCCCAGCATTTT. Its protein product is CSVQIPGDHQSQHF.

The gene calls are TRBV5-5 and TRBJ1-6; TRBD1 aligns across 9 bases. Germline CDR1 is SGHKS and CDR2 is YYEKEE (reference sequence). J was trimmed by 9 bases and V by 6 bases; bases with no gene match: 7. The CDR3 has 14 amino acids. The CDR3 loop is CASNPGTGCSPLHF. The CDR3, as DNA: TGTGCCAGCAACCCTGGGACAGGGTGTTCACCCCTCCACTTT.

Regarding this clonotype: The missing conserved phenylalanine or tryptophan at the end of this CDR3 makes a read error likely. The V and J genes are TRBV24-1 and TRBJ1-5; D might be TRBD1 (5 bases). Germline V gene lookup returns CDR1 KGHDR and CDR2 SFDVKD. Between the trimmed V and J ends, which lost 5 bases and 0 bases, there was a span of 16 bases. This CDR3 is 17 amino acids long. The CDR3 is CATSGSRVGTSNQPQHC. The CDR3, as DNA: TGTGCCACCAGTGGGTCCAGGGTTGGTACTAGCAATCAGCCCCAGCATTGT.

Comments on this clonotype: At one of its ends the junction is not consistent with the germline gene, which may arise from a read error. J is TRBJ1-5 and V is TRBV4-2, with unresolved D. The CDR3 has 15 amino acids. From germline, CDR1 is LGHNA and CDR2 YNFKEQ. The CDR3 here is CARSRETHSNQPQHF. For the CDR3, the DNA is TGTGCCAGGAGCCGTGAGACTCATAGCAATCAGCCCCAGCATTTT.

As to this clonotype: The CDR3 does not close with the conserved phenylalanine or tryptophan, likely indicating a read error. The chain links TRBV28 to TRBJ2-1; no firm D call. Trimming removed 9 bases at V and 5 bases at J, with 17 bases between. Germline V CDR1 and CDR2: MDHEN, SYDVKM. The CDR3 loop spans 14 amino acids. The CDR3 DNA follows: TGTGCCAGGGATAGTAGTGGGATTGACAATGAGCAGTTCCTC. Protein: CARDSSGIDNEQFL.

This chain uses TRBV6-6 with TRBJ1-5; D is unclear. This CDR3 is built from 15 residues. The V gene lost 8 bases and the J gene lost 3 bases, with 17 bases spanning the gap. The germline gives CDR1 MNHNY, CDR2 SVGAGI (reference sequence). The CDR3 here is CASYFRLGINQPQHF. The CDR3 coding sequence is TGTGCCAGCTATTTCCGGTTGGGTATCAATCAGCCCCAGCATTTT.